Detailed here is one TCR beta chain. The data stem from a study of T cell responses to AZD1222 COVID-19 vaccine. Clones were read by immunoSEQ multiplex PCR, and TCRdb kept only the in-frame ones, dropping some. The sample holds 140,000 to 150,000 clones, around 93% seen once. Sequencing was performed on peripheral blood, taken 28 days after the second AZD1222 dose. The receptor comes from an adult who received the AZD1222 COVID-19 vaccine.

The chain's CDR3 is CASSGPGQEIGNTIYF. The CDR3 region has the DNA TGCGCCAGCAGCGGACCGGGACAGGAGATCGGAAACACCATATATTTT. The gene calls are TRBV5-1 and TRBJ1-3; 8 bases agree with TRBD1. V trimming: 4 bases; J trimming: 4 bases; junction bases outside the gene matches: 10. The CDR3 consists of 16 residues. CDR1 and CDR2 (germline): SGHRS, YFSETQ.